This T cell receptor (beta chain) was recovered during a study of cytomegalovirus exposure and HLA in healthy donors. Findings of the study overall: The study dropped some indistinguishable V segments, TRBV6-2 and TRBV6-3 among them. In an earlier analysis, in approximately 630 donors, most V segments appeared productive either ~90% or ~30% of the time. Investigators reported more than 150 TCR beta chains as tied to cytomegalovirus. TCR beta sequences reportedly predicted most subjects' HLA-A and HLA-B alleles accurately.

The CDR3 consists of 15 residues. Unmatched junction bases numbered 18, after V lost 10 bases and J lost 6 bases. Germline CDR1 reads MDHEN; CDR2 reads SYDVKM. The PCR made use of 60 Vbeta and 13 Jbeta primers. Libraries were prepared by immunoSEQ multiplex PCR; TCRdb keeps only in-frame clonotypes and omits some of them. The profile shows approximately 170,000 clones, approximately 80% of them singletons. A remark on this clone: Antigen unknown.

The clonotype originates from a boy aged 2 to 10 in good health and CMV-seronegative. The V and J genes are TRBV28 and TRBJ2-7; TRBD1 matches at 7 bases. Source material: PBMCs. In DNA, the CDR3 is TGTGCCACGGAGATCCAAGGGGGCGTTTCATCCGAGCAGTACTTC. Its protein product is CATEIQGGVSSEQYF.